This TCR beta chain emerged from a study of blood T cell repertoires in COVID-19. Study information: Donors in the United States, Italy and Spain gave samples during acute or convalescent COVID-19. The cDNA or gDNA used as material had been derived from T cells, B-cell-depleted T cells, or PBMCs.

Generated by immunoSEQ multiplex PCR, the TCRdb table keeps only in-frame clones and is missing some. The data hold hundreds of thousands of clones, with approximately 83% observed a single time. V lost 2 bases and J lost 5, with 13 bases in between. The CDR3 has 14 residues. Germline values: CDR1 SGHTA, CDR2 FQGTGA. The TCR originated in a woman aged 80 or older with acute or convalescent COVID-19. The gene calls are TRBV7-3 and TRBJ2-7; weak D call: TRBD1 (5 bases). Sequencing was done on a sample of peripheral blood. The CDR3 protein is CASSLVPGYNEQYF. The CDR3 region has the DNA TGTGCCAGCAGCTTAGTGCCAGGGTATAACGAGCAGTACTTC.